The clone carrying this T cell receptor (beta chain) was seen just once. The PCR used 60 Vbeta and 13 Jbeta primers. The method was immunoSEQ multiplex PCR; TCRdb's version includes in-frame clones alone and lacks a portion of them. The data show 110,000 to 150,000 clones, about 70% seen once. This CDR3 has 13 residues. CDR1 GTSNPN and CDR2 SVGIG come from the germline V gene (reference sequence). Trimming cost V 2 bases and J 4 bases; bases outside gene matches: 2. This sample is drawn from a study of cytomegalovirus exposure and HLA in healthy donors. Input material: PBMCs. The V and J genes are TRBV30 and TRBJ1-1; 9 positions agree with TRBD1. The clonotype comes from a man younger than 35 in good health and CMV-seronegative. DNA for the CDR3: TGTGCCTGGAGTCTACAGGGGGCCACTGAAGCTTTCTTT. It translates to CAWSLQGATEAFF.